The entry below gives a single TCR beta chain sequence along with its context. No antigen is known for it. The CDR3 loop spans 14 amino acids. Germline V gene lookup returns CDR1 SGHRS and CDR2 YFSETQ. V shed 4 bases, J shed 0 bases, and the junction held 3 bases outside the gene matches. Unique molecular identifiers were incorporated during preparation of the TCRbeta library. MiXCR was run by TCRdb on the PCR reads, yielding one entry per CDR3 protein. The sample lists about 980,000 distinct CDR3 sequences; roughly 29% were seen once. This specimen belongs to a study of T-cell reconstitution after alpha-beta-depleted transplantation in children. Study findings and constraints: Reportedly, alpha-beta T cells present about two months post-transplant originated from several hundred expanded clones of graft origin. T-cell numbers and diversity one year post-transplant derived largely from freshly generated T cells. Diversity of TCRbeta at day 60 was high in some patients, arising from surviving recipient T cells and thymic progenitors.

The V and J genes are TRBV5-1 and TRBJ2-7; 8 bases are shared with TRBD1. The sequence derives from a boy in the first two years of life who had a stem cell transplant for SCID, so the T cells may come from the graft donor. The sequenced sample was PBMCs, mostly from graft donor cells, obtained 360 days after TCRalphabeta/CD19-depleted stem cell transplant. The chain's CDR3 is CASSPGGGSYEQYF. In nucleotides, the CDR3 is TGCGCCAGCAGCCCAGGGGGCGGCTCCTACGAGCAGTACTTC.